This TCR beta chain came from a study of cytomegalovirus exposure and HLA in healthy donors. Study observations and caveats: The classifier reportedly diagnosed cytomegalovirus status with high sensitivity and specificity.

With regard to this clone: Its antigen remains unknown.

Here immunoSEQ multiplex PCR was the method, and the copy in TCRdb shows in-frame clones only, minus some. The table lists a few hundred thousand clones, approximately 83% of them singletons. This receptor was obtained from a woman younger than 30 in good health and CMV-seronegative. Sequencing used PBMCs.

The CDR3 region is CASSAGTGEGEKLFF. The CDR3 region has the DNA TGTGCCAGCAGCGCCGGGACAGGGGAGGGTGAAAAACTGTTTTTT. The rearrangement joins TRBV7-6 to TRBJ1-4; TRBD1 aligns across 10 bases. CDR3 length: 15 residues. J was trimmed by 7 bases and V by 5 bases; bases with no gene match: 7. Germline loops: CDR1 SGHVS, CDR2 FNYEAQ.